This is a list of T cell receptor beta chains from one sample in a study of blood T cell repertoires in COVID-19. The table came from immunoSEQ multiplex PCR; TCRdb's copy has only in-frame clones and leaves some out. The repertoire holds 170,000 or so clones, with 70% to 90% as singletons. The sample taken for sequencing was peripheral blood. The source is a man in his forties with active or convalescent COVID-19. Each CDR3 is given with its conserved first and last residue. The D gene is left open where the match is weak. Clone size is stated in some rows and not others, as once, few, many or a class when expanded.

v_call	d_call	j_call	clone_size	cdr3_aa	cdr3_nt
TRBV11-2	TRBD2	TRBJ2-1	.	CASSPRTSGHNEQFF	TGTGCCAGCAGCCCGCGGACTAGCGGTCACAATGAGCAGTTCTTC
TRBV5-1	TRBD2	TRBJ2-1	.	CASSLASGGHNREQFF	TGCGCCAGCAGCTTGGCCAGCGGGGGCCACAATAGGGAGCAGTTCTTC
TRBV9	TRBD1	TRBJ1-5	.	CASSEPWDSRTSNQPQHF	TGTGCCAGCAGCGAGCCATGGGACAGCCGTACTAGCAATCAGCCCCAGCATTTT
TRBV28	.	TRBJ1-6	few	CASSPTPGHHYNSPLHF	TGTGCCAGCAGCCCTACACCGGGACACCACTATAATTCACCCCTCCACTTT
TRBV7-2	.	TRBJ1-1	.	CASSRGALGMAFF	TGTGCCAGCAGCCGTGGGGCCCTAGGGATGGCTTTCTTT
TRBV28	TRBD2	TRBJ2-2	.	CASNPSGIAGSTGELFF	TGTGCCAGCAATCCGTCAGGGATAGCGGGCTCCACCGGGGAGCTGTTTTTT
TRBV9	.	TRBJ1-3	.	CASSPGGMGGNTIYF	TGTGCCAGCAGCCCCGGGGGAATGGGGGGAAACACCATATATTTT
TRBV5-4	.	TRBJ1-2	.	CASSVTTSGYTF	TGTGCCAGCAGCGTCACGACATCTGGCTACACCTTC
TRBV5-4	TRBD2	TRBJ2-3	.	CASSLDAGGSTDTQYF	TGTGCCAGCAGCCTTGACGCGGGGGGCAGCACAGATACGCAGTATTTT
TRBV5-8	TRBD2	TRBJ2-3	.	CASSLARLAGVDTQYF	TGTGCCAGCAGCTTGGCTCGACTAGCGGGGGTAGATACGCAGTATTTT
TRBV12-3/TRBV12-4	.	TRBJ1-4	.	CASSLGGSEKLFF	TGTGCCAGCAGTTTAGGTGGTAGTGAAAAACTGTTTTTT
TRBV7-3	TRBD2	TRBJ2-1	once	CASSLLAAPYNEQFF	TGTGCCAGCAGCTTACTAGCGGCGCCTTACAATGAGCAGTTCTTC
TRBV12-3/TRBV12-4	TRBD1	TRBJ1-1	few	CASSLQGDTEAFF	TGTGCCAGCAGTCTACAGGGGGACACTGAAGCTTTCTTT
TRBV4-3	.	TRBJ1-6	few	CASSQDSTAPPSNSPLHF	TGCGCCAGCAGCCAAGATTCCACTGCTCCACCGTCGAATTCACCCCTCCACTTT
TRBV4-3	.	TRBJ1-4	.	CASSQGRTVGEKLFF	TGCGCCAGCAGCCAAGGACGTACAGTCGGTGAAAAACTGTTTTTT
TRBV12-3/TRBV12-4	.	TRBJ2-7	.	CASSLTSPYEQYF	TGTGCCAGCAGTTTAACTAGCCCCTACGAGCAGTACTTC
TRBV5-1	TRBD1	TRBJ1-4	.	CASSPQGAGNEKLFF	TGCGCCAGCAGCCCACAGGGGGCGGGTAATGAAAAACTGTTTTTT
TRBV9	.	TRBJ1-2	.	CASSVQGAPANYGYTF	TGTGCCAGCAGCGTACAAGGGGCCCCTGCTAACTATGGCTACACCTTC
TRBV6-2/TRBV6-3	.	TRBJ2-1	once	CASSYSGRALYNEQFF	TGTGCCAGCAGTTACTCCGGCAGGGCGCTATACAATGAGCAGTTCTTC
TRBV3-1/TRBV3-2	TRBD2	TRBJ2-2	.	CASSPLAETGELFF	TGTGCCAGCAGCCCCCTAGCGGAAACCGGGGAGCTGTTTTTT
TRBV29-1	TRBD1	TRBJ1-2	once	CSAEDRGLGYTF	TGCAGCGCCGAGGACAGGGGGCTGGGCTACACCTTC
TRBV6-5	.	TRBJ2-2	.	CASSYTRWGELFF	TGTGCCAGCAGTTACACGCGGTGGGGGGAGCTGTTTTTT
TRBV18	.	TRBJ2-6	.	CASSRLAGTDSGANVLTF	TGTGCCAGCTCACGCCTGGCGGGCACAGATTCTGGGGCCAACGTCCTGACTTTC
TRBV29-1	.	TRBJ2-1	.	CSVDRGEQFF	TGCAGCGTTGATCGGGGTGAGCAGTTCTTC
TRBV18	.	TRBJ1-4	.	CASSPDLSGEKLFF	TGTGCCAGCTCACCAGACCTAAGCGGTGAAAAACTGTTTTTT
TRBV19	.	TRBJ1-6	.	CASRDNEWSSYNSPLHF	TGTGCCAGTAGGGACAACGAATGGAGCTCCTATAATTCACCCCTCCACTTT